The 12 T cell receptor beta chains reported below all come from one sample, sequenced in a study of T cell changes during pregnancy in multiple sclerosis. Data came from immunoSEQ multiplex PCR; TCRdb stores just in-frame clones and leaves some out. This table holds some 81,000 clones, just over 90% found once. The starting material was peripheral blood, obtained after pregnancy. Receptor source: a female donor in good health, enrolled as a control in a pregnancy study.

The rearrangement joins TRBV7-9 to TRBJ1-5; D might be TRBD1 (5 bases). Trimming took off 4 bases at V and 7 bases at J, with 11 bases between the two ends. The length of the CDR3 is 13 residues. The germline CDR1 and CDR2 sequences are SEHNR and FQNEAQ (reference sequence). In DNA, the CDR3 is TGTGCCAGCAGCTCGGCAGGGTGGCAGCCCCAGCATTTT. It specifies CASSSAGWQPQHF.

The rearrangement uses TRBV28 and TRBJ2-7; possibly TRBD1 for D (5 bases). Trimming stripped 10 bases from V and 6 bases from J, with 10 bases between. This CDR3 is 10 amino acids long. Germline V lookup: CDR1 MDHEN, CDR2 SYDVKM. CDR3 sequence reads: CATLRGEQYF. The CDR3, as DNA: TGTGCCACCTTAAGGGGCGAGCAGTACTTC. Complete variable domain (other parts from reference TRBV28 and TRBJ2-7): DVKVTQSSRYLVKRTGEKVFLECVQDMDHENMFWYRQDPGLGLRLIYFSYDVKMKEKGDIPEGYSVSREKKERFSLILESASTNQTSMYLCATLRGEQYFGPGTRLTVT.

The rearrangement links TRBV30 to TRBJ2-7; no definite D call. This CDR3 spans 13 amino acids. V gave up 3 bases and J gave up 2 bases, with 11 bases separating them. Germline V CDR1 and CDR2: GTSNPN, SVGIG (reference sequence). In nucleotides, the CDR3 is TGTGCCTGGAGCGGAGACTGGACCTACGAGCAGTACTTC. It encodes CAWSGDWTYEQYF. Looking up the rest from reference TRBV30 and TRBJ2-7 gives the full variable domain: SQTIHQWPATLVQPVGSPLSLECTVEGTSNPNLYWYRQAAGRGLQLLFYSVGIGQISSEVPQNLSASRPQDRQFILSSKKLLLSDSGFYLCAWSGDWTYEQYFGPGTRLTVT.

This sequence joins TRBV5-1 and TRBJ1-1, with 9 bases identical to TRBD1. Germline CDR1 is SGHRS and CDR2 is YFSETQ. Losses at the gene ends were 0 bases for V and 1 base for J; bases not matched to a gene: 1. The CDR3 is 15 amino acids. CDR3 in amino acids: CASSLGTGANTEAFF. CDR3 nucleotide sequence: TGCGCCAGCAGCTTGGGGACAGGGGCGAACACTGAAGCTTTCTTT.

V and J are TRBV6-5 and TRBJ2-1; 9 bases line up with TRBD2. The trim removed 2 bases at V and 2 bases at J, leaving 1 base unmatched. The CDR3 runs to 15 residues. Looked up from germline, CDR1 is MNHEY and CDR2 is SVGAGI. The CDR3, as DNA: TGTGCCAGCAGTTACCGCGGGGGGGCCTACAATGAGCAGTTCTTC. It translates to CASSYRGGAYNEQFF.

The V gene is TRBV30, the J gene TRBJ2-1; 8 bases map to TRBD2. This CDR3 has 15 amino acids. Trimming at V came to 0 bases and at J to 7 bases, leaving 8 bases not matched to a gene. Per the germline V gene, CDR1 is GTSNPN and CDR2 is SVGIG (reference sequence). CDR3 in DNA: TGTGCCTGGAGTGTACAGCTAGCGGGTGAGAATGAGCAGTTCTTC. Its translation: CAWSVQLAGENEQFF.

The DNA for the CDR3 is TGTGCCAGCAGCGTTACCGCGGGGACCGGGGAGCTGTTTTTT. It yields the protein CASSVTAGTGELFF. This chain connects TRBV6-5 to TRBJ2-2; a possible D gene is TRBD2 (6 bases). The CDR3 loop spans 14 amino acids. Trimming left V 6 bases short and J 5 bases short, with 13 bases between. Germline CDR1 is MNHEY and CDR2 is SVGAGI.

The rearrangement joins TRBV14 to TRBJ1-6; 9 bases match TRBD1. The V gene end was trimmed by 3 bases and the J gene end by 7 bases; junction bases not matched to a gene: 7. Germline CDR1 and CDR2: SGHDN and FVKESK. This CDR3 comprises 16 residues. The CDR3 DNA reads TGTGCCAGCAGCCATGGGACAGGGTTACAAAATTCACCCCTCCACTTT. It yields the protein CASSHGTGLQNSPLHF.

The gene calls are TRBV5-1 and TRBJ2-3; D is unclear. V lost 0 bases and J lost 2, with 10 bases in between. Germline-derived CDR1 and CDR2 are SGHRS and YFSETQ. The CDR3 extends over 15 amino acids. The CDR3 loop is CASSLALYPTDTQYF. CDR3 nucleotide sequence: TGCGCCAGCAGCTTGGCCCTATATCCCACAGATACGCAGTATTTT.

A word on this clone: In the same sample, other DNA sequences code for this CDR3. V is TRBV7-9 and J is TRBJ2-7; tentative D call: TRBD2 (5 bases). Looked up from germline, CDR1 is SEHNR and CDR2 is FQNEAQ (reference sequence). V gave up 2 bases and J gave up 0 bases, with 8 bases separating them. This CDR3 contains 14 residues. In DNA, the CDR3 is TGTGCCAGCAGCTTACCACGGGACTCCTACGAGCAGTACTTC. It yields the protein CASSLPRDSYEQYF.

The chain links TRBV6-1 to TRBJ2-5; 8 bases line up with TRBD2. The CDR3 covers 15 residues. Germline V lookup: CDR1 MNHNS, CDR2 SASEGT. The V segment lost 4 bases and the J segment 5 bases; nucleotides outside the gene matches: 9. CDR3 loop: CASSGLGGGQETQYF. In DNA form, the CDR3 reads TGTGCCAGCAGTGGCTTGGGCGGGGGGCAGGAGACCCAGTACTTC.

This rearrangement joins TRBV6-6 to TRBJ2-5; D is possibly TRBD1 (6 bases). CDR1 and CDR2 from the germline V gene are MNHNY and SVGAGI (reference sequence). V gave up 7 bases and J gave up 1 base, with 10 bases separating them. This CDR3 has 13 residues. Here the CDR3 reads CASTFRGQETQYF. In DNA, the CDR3 is TGTGCCAGCACATTCAGGGGCCAAGAGACCCAGTACTTC.